This TCR beta chain is drawn from a study of T-cell reconstitution after alpha-beta-depleted transplantation in children. Unique molecular identifiers were incorporated during preparation of the TCRbeta library. TCRdb reanalysed the PCR reads using MiXCR and keeps one entry per CDR3 protein. The sample carries nearly 550,000 distinct CDR3 sequences, approximately 20% recorded once. Germline lookup yields CDR1 MDHEN and CDR2 SYDVKM. The CDR3 sequence is 15 residues long. Deletions cut 8 bases from V and 4 bases from J, with 20 bases between. This clonotype was detected only a few times. The input for sequencing was PBMCs from the stem cell graft donor, taken from the stem cell graft. The TCR was taken from a human donor who donated a stem cell graft to a child with acute lymphoblastic leukemia. The rearrangement uses TRBV28 and TRBJ1-2; unclear D gene. DNA of the CDR3: TGTGCCAGCTCGCTACCCCACCGGCACGGCTATGGCTACACCTTC. Encoded protein: CASSLPHRHGYGYTF.